The rows below give T cell receptor beta chains drawn from one sample of a study of siplizumab effects on memory and regulatory T cells. This table comes from immunoSEQ multiplex PCR, and its TCRdb copy is limited to in-frame clones, with some not included. The sample shows about 120,000 clones, around 93% of them seen only once. Sample: non-Treg CD4+ T cells sorted from blood. The source is a human donor in good health. The CDR3 runs from the conserved cysteine through the conserved F or W. Fields, in order: J gene, D gene, V gene, clone size, CDR3 protein, CDR3 DNA. The D gene is left open where the match is weak. Clone size is stated in some rows and not others, as once, few, many or a class when expanded.

>TRBJ1-4|TRBD1|TRBV7-9|NA
CASSLGGTGDNEKLFF
TGTGCCAGCAGCTTAGGTGGGACAGGGGATAATGAAAAACTGTTTTTT
>TRBJ2-1|TRBD2|TRBV5-4|NA
CASSLAAGGLEQFF
TGTGCCAGCAGCTTGGCTGCGGGGGGGCTTGAGCAGTTCTTC
>TRBJ2-7|NA|TRBV27|once
CASSLSRGVGYEQYF
TGTGCCAGCAGTTTATCGAGGGGGGTAGGCTACGAGCAGTACTTC
>TRBJ1-1|TRBD1|TRBV10-3|NA
CAISDKGQYTEAFF
TGTGCCATCAGTGACAAGGGACAGTACACTGAAGCTTTCTTT
>TRBJ1-1|NA|TRBV6-5|NA
CASRTGLKAFF
TGTGCCAGCAGGACGGGCCTGAAAGCTTTCTTT
>TRBJ1-2|TRBD1|TRBV5-4|NA
CASSSTGDNYGYTF
TGTGCCAGCAGCTCGACAGGGGATAACTATGGCTACACCTTC
>TRBJ2-7|NA|TRBV6-5|NA
CASSYSRAGPSYEQYF
TGTGCCAGCAGTTACTCCAGGGCAGGACCCTCCTACGAGCAGTACTTC
>TRBJ2-1|NA|TRBV21-1|NA
CASSKEIEGSYNEQFF
TGTGCCAGCAGCAAAGAAATAGAGGGCTCCTACAATGAGCAGTTCTTC
>TRBJ2-3|TRBD1|TRBV11-1|NA
CASSLGQGVTDTQYF
TGTGCCAGCAGCTTGGGACAGGGGGTGACAGATACGCAGTATTTT
>TRBJ1-2|TRBD1|TRBV6-8|NA
CASSATGGAGGYTF
TGTGCCAGCAGTGCAACAGGGGGCGCGGGAGGCTACACCTTC
>TRBJ1-4|NA|TRBV7-9|NA
CASSLRLVTGFEKLFF
TGTGCCAGCAGCCTGCGACTTGTGACTGGTTTTGAAAAACTGTTTTTT
>TRBJ2-7|NA|TRBV10-1|NA
CASSEGPLREQYF
TGCGCCAGCAGTGAGGGCCCGTTGAGGGAGCAGTACTTC
>TRBJ2-3|TRBD2|TRBV2|NA
CASNPPAGGTTRYF
TGTGCCAGCAACCCCCCAGCGGGGGGAACTACTAGGTATTTT
>TRBJ1-2|NA|TRBV6-6|NA
CASSYFSGGYTF
TGTGCCAGCAGTTACTTTTCGGGGGGCTACACCTTC
>TRBJ2-3|TRBD1|TRBV5-1|NA
CASSLDGQARTDTQYF
TGCGCCAGCAGCTTGGACGGACAGGCCCGCACAGATACGCAGTATTTT
>TRBJ2-3|NA|TRBV19|NA
CASSHRDPRTDTQYF
TGTGCCAGTAGTCACCGGGACCCGCGCACAGATACGCAGTATTTT
>TRBJ2-5|TRBD1|TRBV7-2|NA
CASSSTGGETQYF
TGTGCCAGCAGCTCGACAGGGGGAGAGACCCAGTACTTC
>TRBJ1-4|NA|TRBV28|NA
CASSFQRVNEKLFF
TGTGCCAGCAGTTTCCAGAGAGTTAATGAAAAACTGTTTTTT
>TRBJ2-1|NA|TRBV7-2|NA
CASSLAHGPYNEQFF
TGTGCCAGCAGCTTAGCCCACGGACCCTACAATGAGCAGTTCTTC
>TRBJ2-5|NA|TRBV30|NA
CAWKVETQYF
TGTGCCTGGAAGGTCGAGACCCAGTACTTC
>TRBJ2-7|TRBD2|TRBV7-9|few
CASSPTRGLAGGSSEQYF
TGTGCCAGCAGCCCCACCAGGGGTCTAGCGGGGGGCTCCTCCGAGCAGTACTTC
>TRBJ1-1|TRBD1|TRBV5-1|NA
CASSRPGGSKDTEAFF
TGCGCCAGCAGCCGGCCAGGGGGCAGTAAAGACACTGAAGCTTTCTTT
>TRBJ1-1|NA|TRBV10-3|NA
CAISRGEGEAFF
TGTGCCATCAGTCGAGGTGAGGGTGAAGCTTTCTTT
>TRBJ1-2|NA|TRBV11-2|NA
CASSVGEGYGYTF
TGTGCCAGCAGCGTCGGGGAGGGTTATGGCTACACCTTC
>TRBJ1-2|NA|TRBV5-6|NA
CASSSAGEGYGYTF
TGTGCCAGCAGCTCGGCAGGGGAAGGCTATGGCTACACCTTC
>TRBJ1-4|NA|TRBV30|NA
CAWSGGHVLTNEKLFF
TGTGCCTGGAGTGGAGGCCATGTGTTAACAAATGAAAAACTGTTTTTT
>TRBJ2-6|NA|TRBV5-1|NA
CASSSTGTGANVLTF
TGCGCCAGCAGCTCCACAGGGACTGGGGCCAACGTCCTGACTTTC
>TRBJ1-6|NA|TRBV6-5|NA
CASSYSTGLGSPLHF
TGTGCCAGCAGTTACTCGACGGGGCTGGGGTCACCCCTCCACTTT
>TRBJ1-1|NA|TRBV6-6|NA
CASGWAGTEAFF
TGTGCCAGCGGGTGGGCAGGCACTGAAGCTTTCTTT
>TRBJ2-7|NA|TRBV19|NA
CASSIVGTTEYEQYF
TGTGCCAGTAGTATAGTTGGGACGACGGAGTACGAGCAGTACTTC
>TRBJ2-5|TRBD1|TRBV9|once
CASSGNRGQETQYF
TGTGCCAGCAGCGGTAACAGGGGGCAAGAGACCCAGTACTTC
>TRBJ2-2|TRBD2|TRBV4-2|NA
CASSHPSGVNTGELFF
TGTGCCAGCAGCCACCCTAGCGGGGTTAACACCGGGGAGCTGTTTTTT
>TRBJ2-1|NA|TRBV2|NA
CASRLDRGDPYEQFF
TGTGCCAGCAGGCTAGACCGCGGGGATCCCTATGAGCAGTTCTTC
>TRBJ2-3|NA|TRBV30|NA
CAWSTATSDTQYF
TGTGCCTGGAGTACGGCAACTTCTGATACGCAGTATTTT
>TRBJ1-1|NA|TRBV18|NA
CASSSDAQTEAFF
TGTGCCAGCTCATCCGACGCCCAAACTGAAGCTTTCTTT
>TRBJ2-7|TRBD1|TRBV5-4|NA
CASTHGGQDSSYEQYF
TGTGCCAGCACCCACGGGGGACAGGATAGCTCCTACGAGCAGTACTTC
>TRBJ2-7|NA|TRBV29-1|NA
CSVGTGYYEQYF
TGCAGCGTTGGTACGGGCTACTACGAGCAGTACTTC
>TRBJ1-2|NA|TRBV7-9|NA
CASSLRGDFGYTF
TGTGCCAGCAGCTTAAGGGGGGATTTTGGCTACACCTTC
>TRBJ1-1|TRBD1|TRBV30|NA
CALRQGLGEAFF
TGTGCCCTGCGACAGGGCTTAGGTGAAGCTTTCTTT
>TRBJ2-3|TRBD2|TRBV11-3|NA
CASSARLAGGRTDTQYF
TGTGCCAGCAGCGCTAGACTAGCGGGGGGCCGCACAGATACGCAGTATTTT